A single sample gave rise to the 7 T cell receptor beta chains below, sequenced in a study of blood T cell repertoires in COVID-19. Assay: immunoSEQ multiplex PCR; the TCRdb copy retains only in-frame clones and omits some. The sample records about 100,000 clones, roughly 90% being singletons. Input material: peripheral blood. The receptor source for this set is a human donor with active COVID-19. The donor label of this sample is uncertain.

The chain has TRBV24-1 and TRBJ1-1, with 8 bases lining up with TRBD1. J gave up 6 bases and V 3 bases, and 17 bases lay outside the gene matches. Germline V CDR1 and CDR2: KGHDR, SFDVKD. The CDR3 length is 18 residues. DNA for the CDR3: TGTGCCACCAGTGATCCCCCCATGCAGGGGGCTTGTCCGGCTGAAGCTTTCTTT. As protein: CATSDPPMQGACPAEAFF.

This chain uses TRBV6-2 or TRBV6-3 with TRBJ1-5; a possible D gene is TRBD1 (6 bases). CDR1 MNHEY and CDR2 SVGEGT come from the germline V gene. This CDR3 spans 15 amino acids. Trimming removed 7 bases at V and 0 bases at J, with 13 bases between. The CDR3 sequence is CASTPGQYSNQPQHF. For the CDR3, the DNA is TGTGCCAGCACCCCGGGACAATATAGCAATCAGCCCCAGCATTTT.

In its sample, this clone was seen once. V gene TRBV28 combines with J gene TRBJ1-5; D remains unclear. The CDR3 is made up of 15 amino acids. The V and J ends lost 7 bases and 0 bases respectively, with 13 bases between them. Germline V gene lookup returns CDR1 MDHEN and CDR2 SYDVKM. The CDR3 here is CASTSSHHSNQPQHF. The CDR3, as DNA: TGTGCCAGCACCTCCAGTCATCATAGCAATCAGCCCCAGCATTTT.

The chain couples TRBV5-4 to TRBJ2-4; D perhaps matches TRBD2 (5 bases). The ends were cut back, 4 bases at V and 0 bases at J, with 11 bases in the middle. This CDR3 has 15 amino acids. The germline V gene has CDR1 SGHNT and CDR2 YYREEE (reference sequence). For the CDR3, the DNA is TGTGCCAGCAGCCCCGGAGGTATAGCCAAAAACATTCAGTACTTC. It encodes CASSPGGIAKNIQYF.

DNA of the CDR3: TGCGCCAGCAGACAGGACAGGGGTTCCGTCCTGACTTTC. Translating it yields CASRQDRGSVLTF. The chain employs TRBV5-1 and TRBJ2-6, with 9 bases matching TRBD1. The CDR3 has 13 residues. Germline CDR1 is SGHRS and CDR2 is YFSETQ. V trimming: 5 bases; J trimming: 12 bases; junction bases outside the gene matches: 6. The whole variable domain, remainder taken from reference TRBV5-1 and TRBJ2-6, is KAGVTQTPRYLIKTRGQQVTLSCSPISGHRSVSWYQQTPGQGLQFLFEYFSETQRNKGNFPGRFSGRQFSNSRSEMNVSTLELGDSALYLCASRQDRGSVLTFGAGSRLTVL.

A note on this clone: In the same sample, other DNA sequences code for this CDR3. This rearrangement joins TRBV20-1 to TRBJ2-7; tentative D call: TRBD1 (6 bases). The CDR3 is made up of 11 amino acids. V dropped 5 bases and J dropped 9 bases, with 14 bases sitting between them. From germline, CDR1 is DFQATT and CDR2 SNEGSKA (reference sequence). In DNA, the CDR3 is TGCAGTGCTCGCGGCCAGGGGAGGCAGTACTTC. Translated: CSARGQGRQYF.

The rearrangement links TRBV11-2 to TRBJ1-1, with 7 bases aligning to TRBD1. The CDR3 extends over 15 amino acids. The junction had 9 bases not matched to a gene; V was cut back by 5 bases and J by 3 bases. CDR1 and CDR2 from the germline V gene are SGHAT and FQNNGV. The CDR3 sequence: CASSDGDSADTEAFF. CDR3 nucleotides: TGTGCCAGCAGCGACGGGGACAGCGCAGACACTGAAGCTTTCTTT. The full variable domain, completed using reference TRBV11-2 and TRBJ1-1, is EAGVAQSPRYKIIEKRQSVAFWCNPISGHATLYWYQQILGQGPKLLIQFQNNGVVDDSQLPKDRFSAERLKGVDSTLKIQPAKLEDSAVYLCASSDGDSADTEAFFGQGTRLTVV.